This T cell receptor (beta chain) was captured by sequencing in a study of beta chain features in type 1 diabetes. CDR3 length equals 15 residues. Germline loops: CDR1 SGHVS, CDR2 FQNEAQ. Trimming removed 5 bases at V and 6 bases at J, with 20 bases between. Study-wide results and caveats: Moderately but significantly shorter TCRB CDR3s were found in Type 1 diabetes patients in all four CD4+ subsets.

As every portion of the isolated RNA was reverse transcribed, the sequencing read expressed TCRB transcripts. This table comes from immunoSEQ multiplex PCR, and its TCRdb copy is limited to in-frame clones, with some not included. In the table there are approximately 470,000 clones, around 30% of which are singletons. As concerns this clone: No antigen is known for it.

The chain is built from TRBV7-8 and TRBJ2-7; no definite D call. Sequenced: naive CD4+ T cells from blood. The sequence was collected from a man in his late teens or twenties in good health. The CDR3 coding sequence is TGTGCCAGCAGCCCCCGGGCTAGGGATTGGGGCGAGCAGTACTTC. The encoded protein is CASSPRARDWGEQYF.